This TCR beta chain was documented in a study of blood T cell repertoires in COVID-19. The overall study: Acute and convalescent COVID-19 specimens originated in the United States, Italy and Spain.

Per the authors' pipeline: Amplification of reference gene primers was used by the study to estimate nucleated cell counts. Profiled with immunoSEQ multiplex PCR; TCRdb holds only in-frame clones, not every one. V and J calls plus clone size are reproduced from that table; the DNA served to infer D and trimming. The sample shows more than 200,000 clones, 84% of them seen only once. Germline V gene lookup returns CDR1 WSHSY and CDR2 SAAADI. The CDR3 has 16 amino acids. V was clipped by 8 bases and J by 6 bases; unmatched bases: 13. The sample taken for sequencing was peripheral blood. This TCR was recovered from a man in his 60s with acute or convalescent COVID-19. The V and J genes are TRBV10-2 and TRBJ1-2; 12 nucleotides line up with TRBD1. Written as DNA, the CDR3 is TGCGCCAGCGGCTTCCCCCCGGGACAGGGGGCCCATGGCTACACCTTC. Encoded protein: CASGFPPGQGAHGYTF.